At least ten counts were recorded for the clone carrying this T cell receptor beta chain. The CDR3 is 18 amino acids. V trimming: 1 base; J trimming: 2 bases; junction bases outside the gene matches: 10. The germline V gene has CDR1 SGHTA and CDR2 FQGNSA. Researchers took RNA transcripts and amplified the TCR beta CDR3 regions from them. The HTBI set primed first-round TCR CDR3 RT-PCR. TCRdb re-derived calls from the multiplex PCR reads in MiXCR, one entry per CDR3 protein. The table has under 550,000 distinct CDR3 sequences, 15% to 20% seen once. The record originates from a study of T cells in Graves' hyperthyroidism and ophthalmopathy.

The sequenced material came from blood. V is TRBV7-2 and J is TRBJ2-4; 8 nucleotides agree with TRBD1. This TCR came from a man aged 35-49 years with Graves' ophthalmopathy. The CDR3 reads CASSLEGPTGEPKNIQYF. The DNA of the CDR3 is TGTGCCAGCAGCTTAGAAGGTCCGACAGGGGAGCCCAAAAACATTCAGTACTTC.